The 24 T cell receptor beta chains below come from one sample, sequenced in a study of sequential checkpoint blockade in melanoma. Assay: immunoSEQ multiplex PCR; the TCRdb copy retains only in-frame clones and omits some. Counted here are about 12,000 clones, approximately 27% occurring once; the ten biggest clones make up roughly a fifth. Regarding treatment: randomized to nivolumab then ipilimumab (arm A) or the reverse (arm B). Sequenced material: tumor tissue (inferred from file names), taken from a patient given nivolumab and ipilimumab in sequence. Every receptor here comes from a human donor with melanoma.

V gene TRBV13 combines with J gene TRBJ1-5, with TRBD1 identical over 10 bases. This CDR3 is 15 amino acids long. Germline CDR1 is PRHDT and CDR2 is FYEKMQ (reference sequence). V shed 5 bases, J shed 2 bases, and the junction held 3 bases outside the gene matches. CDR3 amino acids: CASSPGTGGNQPQHF. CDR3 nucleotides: TGTGCCAGCAGCCCCGGGACAGGGGGCAATCAGCCCCAGCATTTT.

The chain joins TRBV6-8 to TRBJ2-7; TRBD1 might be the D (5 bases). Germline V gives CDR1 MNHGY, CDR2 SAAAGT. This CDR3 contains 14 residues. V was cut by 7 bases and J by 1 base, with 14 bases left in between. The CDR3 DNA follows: TGTGCCAGCAAGGGGTCGACAGCTTCCTACGAGCAGTACTTC. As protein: CASKGSTASYEQYF.

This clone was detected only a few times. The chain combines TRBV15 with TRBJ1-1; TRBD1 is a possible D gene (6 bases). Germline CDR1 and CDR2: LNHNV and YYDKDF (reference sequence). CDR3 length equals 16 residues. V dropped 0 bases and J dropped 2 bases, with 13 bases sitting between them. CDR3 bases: TGTGCCACCAGCAGAGATCTAGGCAGGGGCAACACTGAAGCTTTCTTT. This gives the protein CATSRDLGRGNTEAFF.

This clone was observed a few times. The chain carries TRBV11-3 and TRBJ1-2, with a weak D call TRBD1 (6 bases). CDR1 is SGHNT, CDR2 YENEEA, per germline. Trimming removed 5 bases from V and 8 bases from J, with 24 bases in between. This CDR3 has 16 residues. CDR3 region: CASSQYPGRGIGGYTF. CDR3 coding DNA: TGTGCCAGCAGCCAGTATCCGGGCAGGGGCATAGGCGGCTACACCTTC.

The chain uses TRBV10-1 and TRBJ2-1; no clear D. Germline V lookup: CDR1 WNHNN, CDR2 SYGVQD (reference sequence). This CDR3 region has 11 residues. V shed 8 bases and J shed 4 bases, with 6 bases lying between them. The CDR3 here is CASALYNEQFF. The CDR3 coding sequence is TGCGCCAGCGCCTTATACAATGAGCAGTTCTTC.

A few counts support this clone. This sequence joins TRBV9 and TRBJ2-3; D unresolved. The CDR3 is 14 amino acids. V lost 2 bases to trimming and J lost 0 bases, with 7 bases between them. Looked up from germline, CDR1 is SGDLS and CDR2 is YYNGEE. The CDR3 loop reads CASSVSFSTDTQYF. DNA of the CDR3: TGTGCCAGCAGCGTCTCGTTTAGCACAGATACGCAGTATTTT.

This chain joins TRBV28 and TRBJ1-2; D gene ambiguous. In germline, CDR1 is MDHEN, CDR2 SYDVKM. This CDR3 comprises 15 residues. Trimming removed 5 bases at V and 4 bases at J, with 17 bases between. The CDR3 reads CASSQFRTVIYGYTF. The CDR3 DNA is TGTGCCAGCAGTCAATTCCGCACGGTGATCTATGGCTACACCTTC.

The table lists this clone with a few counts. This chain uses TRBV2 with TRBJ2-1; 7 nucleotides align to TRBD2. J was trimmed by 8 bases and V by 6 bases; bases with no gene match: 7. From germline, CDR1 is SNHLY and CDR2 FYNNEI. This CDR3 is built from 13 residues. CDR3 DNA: TGTGCCAGCAGCGTAGGACTAGAGCATGAGCAGTTCTTC. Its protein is CASSVGLEHEQFF.

DNA for the CDR3: TGTGCCAGCTCACCGGACGGTAACTATGGCTACACCTTC. Its translation: CASSPDGNYGYTF. The chain recombines TRBV18 with TRBJ1-2; D unclear. The V gene's germline CDR1 is KGHSH and CDR2 LQKENI. V dropped 3 bases and J dropped 1 base, with 6 bases sitting between them. The CDR3 length is 13 residues.

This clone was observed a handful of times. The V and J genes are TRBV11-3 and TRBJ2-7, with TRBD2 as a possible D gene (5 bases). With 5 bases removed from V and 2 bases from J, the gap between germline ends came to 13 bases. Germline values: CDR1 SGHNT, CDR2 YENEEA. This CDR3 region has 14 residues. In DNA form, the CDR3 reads TGTGCCAGCAGCACCCGCGGAGGCCCCTACGAGCAGTACTTC. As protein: CASSTRGGPYEQYF.

The CDR3: CASSFPGQGSDNEQFF. The CDR3 DNA reads as TGTGCCAGCAGTTTCCCCGGACAGGGGTCAGACAATGAGCAGTTCTTC. V and J are TRBV28 and TRBJ2-1; 9 nucleotides align to TRBD1. Trimming took 3 bases from V and 5 from J; bases not matched to a gene: 8. Germline V gene lookup returns CDR1 MDHEN and CDR2 SYDVKM. This CDR3 is 16 amino acids long. Full variable domain (remainder filled in from reference TRBV28 and TRBJ2-1): DVKVTQSSRYLVKRTGEKVFLECVQDMDHENMFWYRQDPGLGLRLIYFSYDVKMKEKGDIPEGYSVSREKKERFSLILESASTNQTSMYLCASSFPGQGSDNEQFFGPGTRLTVL.

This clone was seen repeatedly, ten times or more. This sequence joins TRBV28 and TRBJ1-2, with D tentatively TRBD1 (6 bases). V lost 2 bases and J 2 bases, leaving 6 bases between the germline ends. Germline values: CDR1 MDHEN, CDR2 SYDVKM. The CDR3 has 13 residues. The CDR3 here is CASSLTGNYGYTF. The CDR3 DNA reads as TGTGCCAGCAGTTTAACAGGGAACTATGGCTACACCTTC.

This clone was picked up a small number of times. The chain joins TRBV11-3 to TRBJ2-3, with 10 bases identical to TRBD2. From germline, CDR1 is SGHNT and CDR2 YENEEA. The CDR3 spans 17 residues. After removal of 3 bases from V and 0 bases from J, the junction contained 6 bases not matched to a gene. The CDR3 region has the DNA TGTGCCAGCAGCTTGGGGCTAGCGGGAGAGAGCACAGATACGCAGTATTTT. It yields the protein CASSLGLAGESTDTQYF.

The CDR3 DNA reads as TGTGCCACCAGCAGAGATGGGGCCACAGATACGCAGTATTTT. It encodes CATSRDGATDTQYF. The chain uses TRBV15 and TRBJ2-3; a possible D gene is TRBD1 (5 bases). Trimming shortened V by 0 bases and J by 2 bases, and 6 bases separated the two germline ends. CDR1 is LNHNV and CDR2 is YYDKDF in the germline V gene (reference sequence). This CDR3 is 14 amino acids long.

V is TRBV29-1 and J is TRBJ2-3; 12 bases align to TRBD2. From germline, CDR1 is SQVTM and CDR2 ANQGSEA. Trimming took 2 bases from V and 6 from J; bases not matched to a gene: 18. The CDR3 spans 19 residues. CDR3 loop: CSVEFPSASGGVIADTQYF. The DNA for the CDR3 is TGCAGCGTTGAATTCCCTTCCGCTAGCGGGGGGGTGATAGCGGATACGCAGTATTTT.

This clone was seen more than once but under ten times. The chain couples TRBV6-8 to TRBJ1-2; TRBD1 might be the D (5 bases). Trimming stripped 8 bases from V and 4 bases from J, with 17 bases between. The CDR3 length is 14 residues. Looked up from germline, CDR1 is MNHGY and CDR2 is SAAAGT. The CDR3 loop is CASSLGGKGYGYTF. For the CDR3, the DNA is TGTGCCAGCTCCCTCGGGGGAAAAGGCTATGGCTACACCTTC.

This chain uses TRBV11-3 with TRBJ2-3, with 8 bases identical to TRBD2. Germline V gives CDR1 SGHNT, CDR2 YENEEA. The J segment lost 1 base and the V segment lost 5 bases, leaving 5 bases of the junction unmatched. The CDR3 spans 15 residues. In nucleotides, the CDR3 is TGTGCCAGCAGCCCTGATAGCGGGGGCACAGATACGCAGTATTTT. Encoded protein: CASSPDSGGTDTQYF.

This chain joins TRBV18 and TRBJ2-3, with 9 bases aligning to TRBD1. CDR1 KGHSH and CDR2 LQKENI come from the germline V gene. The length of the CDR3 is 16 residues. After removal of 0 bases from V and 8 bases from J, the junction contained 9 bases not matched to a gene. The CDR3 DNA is TGTGCCAGCTCACCACCACAGGGGGCAAAGATTGGTACGCAGTATTTT. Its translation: CASSPPQGAKIGTQYF. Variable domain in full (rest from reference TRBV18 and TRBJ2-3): NAGVMQNPRHLVRRRGQEARLRCSPMKGHSHVYWYRQLPEEGLKFMVYLQKENIIDESGMPKERFSAEFPKEGPSILRIQQVVRGDSAAYFCASSPPQGAKIGTQYFGPGTRLTVL.

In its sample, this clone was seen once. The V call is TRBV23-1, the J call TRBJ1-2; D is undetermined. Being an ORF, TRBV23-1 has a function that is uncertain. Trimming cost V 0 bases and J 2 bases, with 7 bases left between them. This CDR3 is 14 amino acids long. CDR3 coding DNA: TGCGCCAGCAGTCAATCAACGGAAAACTATGGCTACACCTTC. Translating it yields CASSQSTENYGYTF.

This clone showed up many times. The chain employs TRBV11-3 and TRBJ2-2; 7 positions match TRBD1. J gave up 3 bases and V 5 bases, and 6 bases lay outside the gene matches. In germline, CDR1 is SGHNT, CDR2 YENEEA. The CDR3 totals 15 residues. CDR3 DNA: TGTGCCAGCAGCGAACAAACAGGGGACACCGGGGAGCTGTTTTTT. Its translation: CASSEQTGDTGELFF.

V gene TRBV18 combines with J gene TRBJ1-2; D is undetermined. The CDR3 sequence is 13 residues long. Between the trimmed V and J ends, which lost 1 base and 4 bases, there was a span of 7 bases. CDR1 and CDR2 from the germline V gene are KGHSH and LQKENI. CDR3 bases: TGTGCCAGCTCACCACTAACAGCCTATGGCTACACCTTC. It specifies CASSPLTAYGYTF.

DNA of the CDR3: TGTGCCAGCAGCGTAGGTCCTGTTGTCGGGGGGGCCGGGGAGACCCAGTACTTC. Its protein is CASSVGPVVGGAGETQYF. The rearrangement joins TRBV9 to TRBJ2-5, with 8 bases matching TRBD2. CDR3 length: 18 residues. Germline-derived CDR1 and CDR2 are SGDLS and YYNGEE. Unmatched junction bases numbered 15, after V lost 0 bases and J lost 5 bases.

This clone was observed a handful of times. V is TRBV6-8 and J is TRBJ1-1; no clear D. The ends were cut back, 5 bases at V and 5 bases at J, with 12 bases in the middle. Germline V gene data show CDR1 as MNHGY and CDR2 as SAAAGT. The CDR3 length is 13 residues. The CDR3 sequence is CASSGRRGTEAFF. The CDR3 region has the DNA TGTGCCAGCAGTGGCCGTCGGGGAACTGAAGCTTTCTTT.

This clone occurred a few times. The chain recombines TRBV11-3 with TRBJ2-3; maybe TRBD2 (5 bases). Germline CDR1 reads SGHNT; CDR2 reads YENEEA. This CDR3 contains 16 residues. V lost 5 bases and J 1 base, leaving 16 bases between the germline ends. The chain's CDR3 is CASSRRGNQGTDTQYF. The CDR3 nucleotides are TGTGCCAGCAGCCGCAGAGGGAATCAGGGCACAGATACGCAGTATTTT. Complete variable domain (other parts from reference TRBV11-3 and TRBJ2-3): EAGVVQSPRYKIIEKKQPVAFWCNPISGHNTLYWYLQNLGQGPELLIRYENEEAVDDSQLPKDRFSAERLKGVDSTLKIQPAELGDSAVYLCASSRRGNQGTDTQYFGPGTRLTVL.